This TCR beta chain was identified during a study of beta chain features in type 1 diabetes (dated by TCRdb to the late 2010s). Notes on the research overall: Mean age, gender distribution, total cell number and subset yield were not different between patients and healthy donors. A total of roughly 110 million sorted cells were examined across all samples, and the number of cells per subset was strongly correlated with RNA yield. The study compared the TCRB repertoires of sorted circulating CD4+ T cell subsets in recently diagnosed type 1 diabetes patients with those in matched healthy donors. Regulatory and stem cell-like memory subsets were obtained from only 8 patients and roughly 8 healthy donors, while naive and central memory subsets were obtained from all 30 or so donors. What the research found in general, with its limitations: PCR might favor shorter templates, but patient and control samples were amplified and corrected together, so any skew would affect both groups equally. Because the HLA sub-analyses included only small numbers of individuals, any influence of HLA type on TCRB rearrangement was left unresolved. The naive, central memory and regulatory TCRB repertoires appeared to resemble one another more closely among patients than among healthy donors. A moderate but significant shortening of TCRB CDR3 length was observed in type 1 diabetes patients in all four CD4+ subsets. At VDJ recombination sites, patients with type 1 diabetes made fewer insertions and deleted more nucleotides, a pattern implying thymic rearrangement abnormalities. Because cDNA rather than genomic DNA was sequenced, highly expressing activated cells could have been over-represented, although no difference in activation and CD3 levels was found between groups.

Each donor gave one peripheral blood draw, around 0.12 L on average, collected into heparinised tubes. Naive, central memory, regulatory and stem cell-like memory CD4+ T cells were sorted on a BD FACSAria II using a panel including CD45RO, CCR7, CD25, CD127, CD95 and CD27. Every sorted population had a purity above 98%. PBMCs were isolated immediately by Lymphoprep density gradient centrifugation and stained directly without culture. So that batch effects would be minimized, each experiment stained and sorted samples in pairs, pairing one healthy donor with one patient. To note about this clone: The antigen this receptor binds is unknown. Base qualities were left out, and no much larger clone turns up one base away.

Deletion took 5 bases off V and 0 bases off J, with a span of 8 bases between the germline ends. Inclusive of the bounding cysteine and phenylalanine, the CDR3 is 12 residues long. Just the 36-base CDR3 DNA is kept, in frame starting at base 1. Looking up the germline V gene (reference sequence) yields CDR1 GTSNPN and CDR2 SVGIG. All of the isolated RNA was reverse transcribed with the High Capacity cDNA Reverse Transcription Kit, so expressed TCRB transcripts were sequenced. Naive, central memory and regulatory T cell samples underwent deep immunoSEQ sequencing, averaging roughly 3.4 million total reads per sample. Sorted cells were lysed in RLT buffer, and RNA was extracted using DNase-treated RNeasy Micro or Mini kits according to cell number. To prevent cross-contamination, every cell subset was processed on its own, while patient and healthy donor samples were processed together. TCRB sequences were amplified from cDNA with the immunoSEQ multiplex PCR, producing 87-bp fragments spanning the CDR3 region. Amplicons were sequenced on the Illumina HiSeq platform. The paper's processing steps were these. Synthetic template baselines were used to correct PCR bias computationally, reads within Hamming distance 2 were collapsed, and singletons that could not be merged were discarded. Reads were aligned against IMGT so that V, D and J genes, CDR3 length and insertions or deletions at six rearrangement sites could be assigned. Within each subset, clonotype counts were normalized to sorted cell number, and only after that were true diversity and Gini coefficients computed with the tcR R package. Repertoire sharing was quantified using the overlap coefficient calculated on TCRB nucleotide sequences. Out-of-frame TCRB sequences from naive cells were analyzed to stand in for the pre-selection repertoire. The immuneACCESS repertoire file appears here via TCRdb, limited to in-frame rearrangements. These files lack a portion of the clones; in checked studies, under half of the deficit traces to unresolved V genes, and the cause of the others is not known. V and J calls plus clone size are reproduced from that table; the DNA served to infer D and trimming. This sample is represented by a few hundred thousand clones; 15% of them were singletons. Of the sample, more than 0.015% falls within the top ten clones.

The sequence is built from TRBV30 and TRBJ2-7, and possibly TRBD2, on 5 matching bases. The sequenced sample consisted of naive CD4+ T cells from blood. The sample's cell subset or site label is to be understood as: true naive CD4+ T cells. The receptor was derived from a man aged 18 to 30 with type 1 diabetes. The DNA is as follows: TGTGCCTGGGCGGGCAGCTCCTACGAGCAGTACTTC. It is translated as CAWAGSSYEQYF.